A selection of T cell receptor beta chains follows, all from one sample in a study of T cells in Graves' hyperthyroidism and ophthalmopathy. Each CDR3 protein gets one entry after TCRdb re-called the multiplex PCR reads with MiXCR. There are about 400,000 distinct CDR3 sequences in the sample; around 15% occur only once, and 25% to 30% lies in the top ten. Sequencing was done on a sample of blood. The receptors originated from a man aged 45-65 years with Graves' ophthalmopathy. The CDR3 runs from the conserved cysteine through the conserved F or W. The D gene is left open where the match is weak. A clone size is listed for some rows: how often the clone was seen (once, few, many), or a class if it is expanded.

D | J | size | V | CDR3 | DNA
. | TRBJ1-2 | many | TRBV11-2 | CASSLGRDGYTF | TGTGCCAGCAGCCTAGGCCGGGATGGCTACACCTTC
TRBD1 | TRBJ2-7 | many | TRBV7-2 | CASSSDRNYYEQYF | TGTGCCAGCAGCTCGGACAGGAATTACTACGAGCAGTACTTC
TRBD1 | TRBJ2-5 | . | TRBV7-8 | CASSLAPGQSPQETQYF | TGTGCCAGCAGCTTGGCCCCGGGACAGAGCCCCCAAGAGACCCAGTACTTC
TRBD1 | TRBJ2-1 | many | TRBV18 | CASSPLRDSEQFF | TGTGCCAGCTCACCACTCCGGGACAGCGAGCAGTTCTTC
TRBD2 | TRBJ2-1 | few | TRBV18 | CASSPQLAGGNGNEQFF | TGTGCCAGCTCACCCCAGTTGGCGGGGGGAAACGGGAATGAGCAGTTCTTC
. | TRBJ2-7 | few | TRBV11-2 | CASSRAADRFSYEQYF | TGCGCCAGCAGCCGGGCCGCCGACAGGTTCTCCTACGAGCAGTACTTC
TRBD2 | TRBJ2-5 | few | TRBV27 | CASRTTTGLAGVVQETQYF | TGTGCCAGCAGAACAACAACGGGACTAGCGGGAGTGGTTCAAGAGACCCAGTACTTC
TRBD2 | TRBJ2-7 | many | TRBV28 | CASTRTSVPVEQYF | TGTGCCAGCACTCGGACTAGCGTCCCGGTCGAGCAGTACTTC
TRBD2 | TRBJ2-1 | few | TRBV6-1 | CASSESGLAGVSNEQFF | TGTGCCAGCAGTGAGTCGGGACTAGCGGGAGTAAGTAATGAGCAGTTCTTC
TRBD2 | TRBJ2-1 | many | TRBV5-5 | CASSLVASGNYNEQFF | TGTGCCAGCAGCTTGGTAGCTAGCGGGAATTACAATGAGCAGTTCTTC
. | TRBJ1-1 | few | TRBV6-1 | CASSIRRGGKGNTEAFF | TGTGCCAGCAGTATAAGGAGGGGGGGCAAAGGGAACACTGAAGCTTTCTTT
. | TRBJ2-3 | many | TRBV5-1 | CASRPWGVTDTQYF | TGCGCCAGCAGACCATGGGGGGTCACAGATACGCAGTATTTT
TRBD1 | TRBJ2-1 | many | TRBV5-1 | CASSNPTGGEQFF | TGCGCCAGCAGCAATCCCACAGGGGGTGAGCAGTTCTTC
TRBD1 | TRBJ2-5 | many | TRBV7-8 | CASTKRDRGETQYF | TGTGCCAGCACGAAAAGGGACAGGGGCGAGACCCAGTACTTC
. | TRBJ2-1 | many | TRBV12-3/TRBV12-4 | CASSLDDREQFF | TGTGCCAGCAGTTTAGACGACAGGGAGCAGTTCTTC
. | TRBJ2-4 | many | TRBV28 | CASSRSGSSKNIQYF | TGTGCCAGCAGTAGGAGCGGAAGCAGCAAAAACATTCAGTACTTC
TRBD2 | TRBJ2-3 | . | TRBV5-1 | CASSLDRGITQREGLFSDTQYF | TGCGCCAGCAGCTTGGACAGGGGAATAACCCAGCGGGAGGGCCTTTTCTCAGATACGCAGTATTTT
. | TRBJ2-7 | . | TRBV19 | CASSIRTGLNEQYF | TGTGCCAGTAGTATACGGACCGGCCTCAACGAGCAGTACTTC
TRBD1 | TRBJ2-7 | . | TRBV15 | CATSSPGQGFHEQYF | TGTGCCACCAGCAGTCCGGGACAGGGCTTTCACGAGCAGTACTTC
. | TRBJ2-7 | . | TRBV19 | CASSPRLISSYEQYF | TGTGCCAGTAGTCCCAGACTAATTAGCTCCTACGAGCAGTACTTC
. | TRBJ2-5 | many | TRBV29-1 | CSVEVPTAVRETQYF | TGCAGCGTTGAAGTACCGACAGCGGTTCGGGAGACCCAGTACTTC
. | TRBJ1-6 | . | TRBV25-1 | CASRRRAPEPLHF | TGTGCCAGCAGGCGGCGGGCCCCAGAGCCCCTCCACTTT
. | TRBJ1-2 | many | TRBV6-1 | CASRSSANYGYTF | TGTGCCAGCAGATCCAGTGCTAACTATGGCTACACCTTC
TRBD2 | TRBJ2-4 | few | TRBV27 | CASSWGGITKNIQYF | TGTGCCAGCAGTTGGGGGGGGATAACCAAAAACATTCAGTACTTC
TRBD2 | TRBJ2-1 | . | TRBV11-2 | CASSRGLAGGYAAYNEQFF | TGTGCCAGCAGCCGAGGACTAGCGGGAGGATACGCTGCCTACAATGAGCAGTTCTTC
TRBD1 | TRBJ2-5 | many | TRBV29-1 | CSVGLGTEETQYF | TGCAGCGTTGGACTTGGGACAGAAGAGACCCAGTACTTC
TRBD1 | TRBJ2-5 | . | TRBV7-9 | CASSSDRAQETQYF | TGTGCCAGCAGCTCCGACAGGGCACAAGAGACCCAGTACTTC
TRBD1 | TRBJ1-1 | . | TRBV7-8 | CASSLMAGGTEAFF | TGTGCCAGCAGCTTAATGGCAGGGGGCACTGAAGCTTTCTTT
TRBD1 | TRBJ1-5 | many | TRBV30 | CAWETGTASNQPQHF | TGTGCCTGGGAAACCGGGACAGCTAGCAATCAGCCCCAGCATTTT
. | TRBJ2-5 | . | TRBV3-1 | CASSSTRTAGETQYF | TGTGCCAGCAGCTCAACAAGGACGGCGGGAGAGACCCAGTACTTC
. | TRBJ2-3 | many | TRBV5-1 | CASSLADDSTDTQYF | TGCGCCAGCAGCTTGGCTGACGATAGCACAGATACGCAGTATTTT
TRBD1 | TRBJ2-3 | few | TRBV7-9 | CASSSRAQRQGKRGPSTDTQYF | TGTGCCAGCAGCTCGAGGGCGCAACGACAGGGAAAGAGGGGACCTAGCACAGATACGCAGTATTTT
. | TRBJ1-1 | many | TRBV5-1 | CASSSGGLAFF | TGCGCCAGCAGCTCCGGGGGGCTAGCTTTCTTT
. | TRBJ2-3 | many | TRBV12-3/TRBV12-4 | CASRLGGDTDTQYF | TGTGCCAGCAGACTAGGGGGAGACACAGATACGCAGTATTTT
. | TRBJ2-1 | . | TRBV13 | CASSALNRTGRTSYNEQFF | TGTGCCAGCAGCGCACTAAACCGCACGGGCAGGACGTCCTACAATGAGCAGTTCTTC
TRBD2 | TRBJ2-3 | . | TRBV30 | CAWSVQAGRGDTQYF | TGTGCCTGGAGTGTGCAAGCGGGAAGGGGAGATACGCAGTATTTT
. | TRBJ2-2 | . | TRBV9 | CASSVAGGKNGELFF | TGTGCCAGCAGCGTAGCTGGGGGGAAAAACGGGGAGCTGTTTTTT
. | TRBJ2-7 | many | TRBV2 | CASIGSEISYEQYF | TGTGCCAGCATCGGTAGCGAGATCTCCTACGAGCAGTACTTC
. | TRBJ2-3 | many | TRBV7-7 | CASSNEFTDTQYF | TGTGCTAGCAGCAACGAGTTTACAGATACGCAGTATTTT
. | TRBJ2-7 | many | TRBV20-1 | CSARAVVGFYEQYF | TGCAGTGCTAGAGCGGTAGTCGGTTTCTACGAGCAGTACTTC
. | TRBJ1-1 | many | TRBV11-2 | CASSLGSVTEAFF | TGTGCCAGCAGCTTAGGGTCAGTCACTGAAGCTTTCTTT